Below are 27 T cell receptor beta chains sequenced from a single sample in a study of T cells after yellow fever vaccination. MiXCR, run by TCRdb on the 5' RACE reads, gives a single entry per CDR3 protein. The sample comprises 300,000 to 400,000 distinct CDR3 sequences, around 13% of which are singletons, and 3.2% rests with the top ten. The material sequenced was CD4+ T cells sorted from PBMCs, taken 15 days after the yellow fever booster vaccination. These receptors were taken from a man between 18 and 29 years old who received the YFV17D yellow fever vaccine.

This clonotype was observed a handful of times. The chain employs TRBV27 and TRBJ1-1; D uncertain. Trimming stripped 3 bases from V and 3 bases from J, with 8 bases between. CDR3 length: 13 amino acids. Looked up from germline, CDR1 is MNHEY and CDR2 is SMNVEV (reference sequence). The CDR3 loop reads CASSFNEDTEAFF. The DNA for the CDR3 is TGTGCCAGCAGTTTTAATGAGGACACTGAAGCTTTCTTT.

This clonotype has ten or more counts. The CDR3 coding sequence is TGCGCCAGCAGCCAAGGCAAAGCGGGGGGCGCAGATACGCAGTATTTT. It specifies CASSQGKAGGADTQYF. The chain couples TRBV4-3 to TRBJ2-3; 9 nucleotides line up with TRBD2. With 1 base clipped from V and 4 bases from J, the junction kept 6 bases outside the gene matches. The CDR3 is made up of 16 amino acids. Germline CDR1 is LGHNA and CDR2 is YSLEER.

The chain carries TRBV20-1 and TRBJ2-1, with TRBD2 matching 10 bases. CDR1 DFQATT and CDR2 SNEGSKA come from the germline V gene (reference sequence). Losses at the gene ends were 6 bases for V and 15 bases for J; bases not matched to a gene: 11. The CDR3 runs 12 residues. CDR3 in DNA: TGCAGTGCGGCCCTTCGAGCGGGGGGGCGGTTCTTC. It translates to CSAALRAGGRFF.

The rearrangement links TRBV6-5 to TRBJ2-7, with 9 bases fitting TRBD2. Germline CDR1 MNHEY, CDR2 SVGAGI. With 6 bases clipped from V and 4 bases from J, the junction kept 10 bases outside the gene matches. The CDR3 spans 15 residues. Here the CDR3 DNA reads TGTGCCAGCAGCCCCGGACTAGCGAACCTTTACGAGCAGTACGTC. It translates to CASSPGLANLYEQYV.

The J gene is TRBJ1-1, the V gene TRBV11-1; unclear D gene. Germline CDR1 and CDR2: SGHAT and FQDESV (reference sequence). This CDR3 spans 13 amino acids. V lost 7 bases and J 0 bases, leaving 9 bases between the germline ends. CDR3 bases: TGTGCCAGCACGAAGATAGTGAACACTGAAGCTTTCTTT. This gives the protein CASTKIVNTEAFF.

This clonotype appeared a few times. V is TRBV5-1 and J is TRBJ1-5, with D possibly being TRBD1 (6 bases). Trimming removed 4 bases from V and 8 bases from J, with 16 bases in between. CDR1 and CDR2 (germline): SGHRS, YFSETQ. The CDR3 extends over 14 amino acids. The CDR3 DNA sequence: TGCGCCAGCAGCCCCTCGCCAGGGGAGGAGCCCCAGCATTTT. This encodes CASSPSPGEEPQHF.

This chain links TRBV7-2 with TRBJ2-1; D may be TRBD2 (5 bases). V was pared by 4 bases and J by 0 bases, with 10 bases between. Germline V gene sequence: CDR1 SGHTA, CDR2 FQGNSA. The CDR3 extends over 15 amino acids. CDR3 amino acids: CASSSSGYSYNEQFF. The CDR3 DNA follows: TGTGCCAGCAGCTCAAGCGGCTACTCCTACAATGAGCAGTTCTTC.

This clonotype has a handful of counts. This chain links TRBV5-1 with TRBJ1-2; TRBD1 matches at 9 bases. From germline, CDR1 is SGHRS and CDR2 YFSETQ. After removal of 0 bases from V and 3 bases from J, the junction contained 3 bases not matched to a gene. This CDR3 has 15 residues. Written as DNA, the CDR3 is TGCGCCAGCAGCTTGGGGACAGGGGCGGACTATGGCTACACCTTC. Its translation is CASSLGTGADYGYTF. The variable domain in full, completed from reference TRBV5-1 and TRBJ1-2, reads KAGVTQTPRYLIKTRGQQVTLSCSPISGHRSVSWYQQTPGQGLQFLFEYFSETQRNKGNFPGRFSGRQFSNSRSEMNVSTLELGDSALYLCASSLGTGADYGYTFGSGTRLTVV.

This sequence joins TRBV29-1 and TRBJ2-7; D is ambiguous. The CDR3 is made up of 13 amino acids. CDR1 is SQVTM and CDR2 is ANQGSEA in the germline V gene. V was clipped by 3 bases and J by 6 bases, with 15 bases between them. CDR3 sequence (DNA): TGCAGCGTTGAGACCGTAATAGGCCGCGAGCAGTACTTC. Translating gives CSVETVIGREQYF.

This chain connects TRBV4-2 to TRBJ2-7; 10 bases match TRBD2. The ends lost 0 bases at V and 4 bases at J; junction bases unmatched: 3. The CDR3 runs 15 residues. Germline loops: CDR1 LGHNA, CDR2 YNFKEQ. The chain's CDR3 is CASSQELAGKYEQYF. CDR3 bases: TGTGCCAGCAGCCAAGAACTAGCGGGGAAGTACGAGCAGTACTTC.

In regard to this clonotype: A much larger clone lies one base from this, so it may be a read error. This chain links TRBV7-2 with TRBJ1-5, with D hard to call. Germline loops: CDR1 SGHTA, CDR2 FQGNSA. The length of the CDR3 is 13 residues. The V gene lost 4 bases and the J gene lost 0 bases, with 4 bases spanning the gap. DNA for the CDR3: TGTGCCAGCAGCTATTATAGCAATCAGCCCCAGCATTTT. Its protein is CASSYYSNQPQHF.

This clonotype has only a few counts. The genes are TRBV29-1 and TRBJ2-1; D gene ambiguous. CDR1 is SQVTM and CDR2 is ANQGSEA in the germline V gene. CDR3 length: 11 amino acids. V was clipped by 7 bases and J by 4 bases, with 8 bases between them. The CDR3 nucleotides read TGCAGCGGTTCCTGGTACAATGAGCAGTTCTTC. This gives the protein CSGSWYNEQFF.

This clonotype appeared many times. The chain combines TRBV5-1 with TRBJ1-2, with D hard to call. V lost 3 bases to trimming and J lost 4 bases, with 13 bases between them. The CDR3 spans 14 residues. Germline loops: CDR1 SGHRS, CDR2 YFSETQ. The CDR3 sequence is CASSSGESAYGYTF. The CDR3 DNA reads TGCGCCAGCAGCTCCGGGGAGTCAGCCTATGGCTACACCTTC.

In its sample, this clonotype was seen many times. CDR3 protein: CASSAGGVYTEAFF. The CDR3 DNA reads as TGTGCCAGCAGCGCAGGGGGTGTGTACACTGAAGCTTTCTTT. The J gene is TRBJ1-1, the V gene TRBV11-2; 7 bases are shared with TRBD1. Germline V gene lookup returns CDR1 SGHAT and CDR2 FQNNGV. The junction had 6 bases not matched to a gene; V was cut back by 5 bases and J by 3 bases. This CDR3 is built from 14 residues.

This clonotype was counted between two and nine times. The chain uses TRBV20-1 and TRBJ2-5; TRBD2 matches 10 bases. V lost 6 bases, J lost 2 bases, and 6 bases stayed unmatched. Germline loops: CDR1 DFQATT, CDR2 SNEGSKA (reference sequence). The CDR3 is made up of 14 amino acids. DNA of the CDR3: TGCAGTGCGCCACTAGCGGGGCAACAAGAGACCCAGTACTTC. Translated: CSAPLAGQQETQYF.

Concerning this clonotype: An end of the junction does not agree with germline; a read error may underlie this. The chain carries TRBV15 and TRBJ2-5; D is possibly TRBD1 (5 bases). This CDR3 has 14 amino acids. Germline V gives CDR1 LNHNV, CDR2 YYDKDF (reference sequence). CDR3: CATCREDRKETQYF. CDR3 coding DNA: TGTGCCACCTGCAGAGAAGACAGAAAAGAGACCCAGTACTTC.

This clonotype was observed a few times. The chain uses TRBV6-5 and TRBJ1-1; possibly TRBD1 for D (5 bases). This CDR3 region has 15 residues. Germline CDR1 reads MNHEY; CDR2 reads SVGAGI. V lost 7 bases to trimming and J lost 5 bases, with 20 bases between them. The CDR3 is CASNSAGAGGTEAFF. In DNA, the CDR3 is TGTGCCAGCAATTCGGCCGGGGCCGGGGGAACTGAAGCTTTCTTT.

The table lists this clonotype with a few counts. CDR3 sequence (DNA): TGTGCCAGCAGGGATGACAGGTACAATGAGCAGTTCTTC. Translated, it gives CASRDDRYNEQFF. V is TRBV2 and J is TRBJ2-1, with D possibly matching TRBD1 (6 bases). Germline CDR1 is SNHLY and CDR2 is FYNNEI. The CDR3 totals 13 residues. The V end lost 6 bases, the J end lost 4 bases, and 10 bases lay between the germline ends.

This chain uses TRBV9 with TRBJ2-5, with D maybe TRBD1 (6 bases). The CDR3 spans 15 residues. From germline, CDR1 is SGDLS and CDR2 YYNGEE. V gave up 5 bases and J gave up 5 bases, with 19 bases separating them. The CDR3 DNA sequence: TGTGCCAGCAGTGCAGGGACAACCCACAGGGAGACCCAGTACTTC. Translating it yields CASSAGTTHRETQYF.

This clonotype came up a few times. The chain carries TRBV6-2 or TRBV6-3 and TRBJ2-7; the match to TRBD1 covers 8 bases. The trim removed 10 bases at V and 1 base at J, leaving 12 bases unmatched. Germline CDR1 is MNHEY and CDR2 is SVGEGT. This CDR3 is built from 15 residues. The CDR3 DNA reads TGTGCCACCTTCCAGGGGGCGATGAGTTCCTACGAGCAGTACTTC. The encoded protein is CATFQGAMSSYEQYF.

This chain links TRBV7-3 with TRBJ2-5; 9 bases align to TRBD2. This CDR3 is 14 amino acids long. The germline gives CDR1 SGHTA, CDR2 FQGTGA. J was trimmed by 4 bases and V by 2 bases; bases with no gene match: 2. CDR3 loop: CASSLAGGLETQYF. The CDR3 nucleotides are TGTGCCAGCAGCTTAGCGGGGGGGCTAGAGACCCAGTACTTC.

The CDR3 DNA is TGTGCCAGCAGTCTTCCGACTAGCGCTGGGACCCAGTACTTC. Amino acids: CASSLPTSAGTQYF. This sequence joins TRBV3-1 and TRBJ2-5; 8 positions agree with TRBD2. The CDR3 has 14 residues. Germline CDR1 and CDR2: LGHDT and YNNKEL (reference sequence). With 6 bases clipped from V and 7 bases from J, the junction kept 10 bases outside the gene matches.

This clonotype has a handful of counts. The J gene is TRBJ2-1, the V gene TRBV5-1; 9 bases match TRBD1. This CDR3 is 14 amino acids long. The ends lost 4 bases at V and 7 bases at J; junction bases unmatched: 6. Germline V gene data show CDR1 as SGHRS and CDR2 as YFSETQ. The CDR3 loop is CASSATGGANEQFF. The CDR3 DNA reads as TGCGCCAGCAGCGCTACAGGGGGCGCGAATGAGCAGTTCTTC.

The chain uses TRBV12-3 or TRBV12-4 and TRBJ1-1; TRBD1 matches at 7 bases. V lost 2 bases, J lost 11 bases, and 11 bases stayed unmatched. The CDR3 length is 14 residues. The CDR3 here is CASSLFPPDREAFF. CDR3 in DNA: TGTGCCAGCAGTTTATTCCCCCCTGACAGGGAGGCTTTCTTT.

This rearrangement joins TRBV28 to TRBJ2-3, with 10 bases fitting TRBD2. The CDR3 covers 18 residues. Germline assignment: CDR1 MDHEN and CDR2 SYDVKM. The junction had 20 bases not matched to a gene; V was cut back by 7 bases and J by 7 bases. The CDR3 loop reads CASNFPTRRSGGAYTQYF. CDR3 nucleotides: TGTGCCAGCAACTTCCCCACACGACGGAGCGGGGGGGCCTATACGCAGTATTTT. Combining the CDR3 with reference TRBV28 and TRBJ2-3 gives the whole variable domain DVKVTQSSRYLVKRTGEKVFLECVQDMDHENMFWYRQDPGLGLRLIYFSYDVKMKEKGDIPEGYSVSREKKERFSLILESASTNQTSMYLCASNFPTRRSGGAYTQYFGPGTRLTVL.

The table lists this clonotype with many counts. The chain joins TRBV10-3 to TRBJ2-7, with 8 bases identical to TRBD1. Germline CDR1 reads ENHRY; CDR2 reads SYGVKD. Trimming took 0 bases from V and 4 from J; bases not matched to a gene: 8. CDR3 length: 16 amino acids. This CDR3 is CAISESTRGRGYEQYF. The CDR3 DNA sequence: TGTGCCATCAGTGAGTCGACCAGGGGGCGCGGGTACGAGCAGTACTTC.

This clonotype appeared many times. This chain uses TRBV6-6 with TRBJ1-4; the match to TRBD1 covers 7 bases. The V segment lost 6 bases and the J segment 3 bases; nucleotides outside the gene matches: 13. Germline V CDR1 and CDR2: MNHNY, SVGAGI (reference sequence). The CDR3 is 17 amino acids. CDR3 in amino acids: CASSPTAGGQPNEKLFF. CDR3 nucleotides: TGTGCCAGCAGCCCCACCGCCGGGGGACAGCCTAATGAAAAACTGTTTTTT.